These 27 T cell receptor beta chains originate from one sample sequenced in a study of T cells expressing NK-cell markers. Following a re-call of the 5' RACE reads, TCRdb has one entry per CDR3 protein and lacks DNA. The table lists some 150,000 distinct CDR3 sequences. Material: blood T cells: a sorted CD56 or NKG2C T cell subset, CD4+ or CD8+ T cells, or bulk PBMC T cells (not recorded which). The source of these receptors is a young man in good health.

The V gene is TRBV7-9, the J gene TRBJ1-2; the D call from TCRdb, TRBD1, cannot be confirmed without DNA. The CDR3 spans 14 residues. Germline lookup yields CDR1 SEHNR and CDR2 FQNEAQ (reference sequence). CDR3: CASSLTGKTYGYTF.

The rearrangement links TRBV11-3 to TRBJ2-5; TCRdb picks TRBD2, but there is no DNA to check that call. The CDR3 sequence is 16 residues long. Germline assignment: CDR1 SGHNT and CDR2 YENEEA. The CDR3 is CASSLWTSDHQETQYF.

This chain's CDR3 is CASSFLAGGTDTQYF. The chain uses TRBV12-3 or TRBV12-4 and TRBJ2-3; TCRdb's assignment of TRBD2 cannot be checked, as there is no DNA. The CDR3 sequence is 15 residues long.

The chain employs TRBV24-1 and TRBJ2-1. Germline assignment: CDR1 KGHDR and CDR2 SFDVKD. CDR3 length: 13 amino acids. The CDR3 loop reads CATSGRAYDEQFF.

This chain joins TRBV2 and TRBJ1-1; TCRdb names TRBD1, which stays unverified in the absence of DNA. This CDR3 is 16 amino acids long. Looked up from germline, CDR1 is SNHLY and CDR2 is FYNNEI. Here the CDR3 reads CASRWTGGPMNTEAFF.

V usage is TRBV23-1 and J usage is TRBJ2-7; TCRdb designates TRBD2, a call that cannot be tested without DNA. TRBV23-1 is an open reading frame, and its role is uncertain. There are 19 residues in the CDR3. CDR3 amino acids: CASSQTGTGDSSTALEQYF.

V and J are TRBV25-1 and TRBJ2-4; TCRdb gives TRBD1 as the D gene, but with no DNA this cannot be confirmed. The V gene's germline CDR1 is MGHDK and CDR2 SYGVNS. This CDR3 is built from 16 residues. This CDR3 is CASSATGGDPKNIQYF.

The V gene is TRBV27, the J gene TRBJ2-1; the TCRdb D gene call, TRBD2, has no DNA to confirm it. Germline loops: CDR1 MNHEY, CDR2 SMNVEV (reference sequence). The CDR3 sequence is 16 residues long. CDR3 residues: CASSSGLAGIYNEQFF.

V gene TRBV27 combines with J gene TRBJ2-7; the TCRdb D gene call, TRBD2, has no DNA to confirm it. The germline gives CDR1 MNHEY, CDR2 SMNVEV (reference sequence). The CDR3 has 14 amino acids. CDR3 sequence reads: CASSYGSGAYEQYF.

This CDR3 is CASSLSKELAGELFF. The rearrangement links TRBV11-2 to TRBJ2-2. This CDR3 region has 15 residues. The germline gives CDR1 SGHAT, CDR2 FQNNGV.

This chain connects TRBV4-2 to TRBJ2-1; TCRdb selects TRBD2, and the lack of DNA leaves this call unchecked. The germline V gene encodes CDR1 LGHNA and CDR2 YNFKEQ. This CDR3 region has 18 residues. CDR3 in amino acids: CASSQDQSLAGVYNEQFF.

The chain uses TRBV5-1 and TRBJ2-1; TCRdb's D gene call, TRBD2, goes unchecked for lack of DNA. There are 15 residues in the CDR3. CDR1 and CDR2 (germline): SGHRS, YFSETQ. The CDR3 spells CASSETRLVYNEQFF.

This sequence joins TRBV10-2 and TRBJ2-1; TCRdb designates TRBD1, a call that cannot be tested without DNA. This CDR3 has 11 residues. Germline CDR1 WSHSY, CDR2 SAAADI. The CDR3 reads CASRSGIEQFF.

This sequence joins TRBV12-3 or TRBV12-4 and TRBJ2-1. This CDR3 has 13 amino acids. This chain's CDR3 is CASSAGLLNEQFF.

The chain carries TRBV6-1 and TRBJ2-3; no DNA is available, so the TRBD2 call from TCRdb remains unchecked. The CDR3 is 17 residues long. In germline, CDR1 is MNHNS, CDR2 SASEGT. The CDR3 sequence is CASTAGLAGDGTDTQYF.

The genes are TRBV20-1 and TRBJ1-6. The CDR3 runs to 16 residues. Germline CDR1 and CDR2: DFQATT and SNEGSKA (reference sequence). CDR3 in amino acids: CSARDMLAGDNSPLHF.

The chain is built from TRBV5-4 and TRBJ2-2; TCRdb's D call, TRBD1, is unchecked because there is no DNA. CDR1 SGHNT and CDR2 YYREEE come from the germline V gene (reference sequence). This CDR3 comprises 12 residues. The CDR3 protein is CATTQETGELFF. Using reference TRBV5-4 and TRBJ2-2 for the parts outside the CDR3, the full variable domain is ETGVTQSPTHLIKTRGQQVTLRCSSQSGHNTVSWYQQALGQGPQFIFQYYREEENGRGNFPPRFSGLQFPNYSSELNVNALELDDSALYLCATTQETGELFFGEGSRLTVL.

This chain uses TRBV20-1 with TRBJ2-3; the TCRdb D gene call, TRBD1, has no DNA to confirm it. The CDR3 sequence is 15 residues long. The germline CDR1 and CDR2 sequences are DFQATT and SNEGSKA (reference sequence). CDR3: CSARDRKGATDTQYF.

The CDR3 reads CASSRIPEGTDTQYF. The V and J genes are TRBV7-6 and TRBJ2-3; the TRBD1 assignment by TCRdb is unverifiable without DNA. CDR1 and CDR2 (germline): SGHVS, FNYEAQ. The CDR3 is 15 amino acids. Variable domain in full (rest from reference TRBV7-6 and TRBJ2-3): GAGVSQSPRYKVTKRGQDVALRCDPISGHVSLYWYRQALGQGPEFLTYFNYEAQQDKSGLPNDRFSAERPEGSISTLTIQRTEQRDSAMYRCASSRIPEGTDTQYFGPGTRLTVL.

J is TRBJ2-5 and V is TRBV6-2 or TRBV6-3; the D call from TCRdb, TRBD1, cannot be confirmed without DNA. Germline V CDR1 and CDR2: MNHEY, SVGEGT. The CDR3 has 14 residues. CDR3 residues: CASSSDRFGETQYF.

The rearrangement joins TRBV6-5 to TRBJ2-1. The CDR3 is 12 residues long. Germline lookup yields CDR1 MNHEY and CDR2 SVGAGI. CDR3 in amino acids: CASSYSTGEQFF.

The chain combines TRBV4-3 with TRBJ2-5; the TCRdb D gene call, TRBD2, has no DNA to confirm it. Germline CDR1 is LGHNA and CDR2 is YSLEER. The CDR3 sequence is 16 residues long. Here the CDR3 reads CASSQDTQLGLETQYF.

The chain joins TRBV4-2 to TRBJ2-1; TCRdb lists TRBD2, though no DNA is available to test this call. The germline V gene encodes CDR1 LGHNA and CDR2 YNFKEQ. The length of the CDR3 is 15 residues. CDR3 region: CASSLTSGRTNEQFF.

This chain joins TRBV28 and TRBJ2-7; TCRdb gives TRBD1 as the D gene, but with no DNA this cannot be confirmed. Germline-derived CDR1 and CDR2 are MDHEN and SYDVKM. This CDR3 comprises 17 residues. CDR3 residues: CASSLSQGNWASYEQYF.

V gene TRBV5-1 combines with J gene TRBJ2-3; TCRdb reports TRBD1, a call that lacks DNA to check it against. The CDR3 is 16 amino acids. Germline loops: CDR1 SGHRS, CDR2 YFSETQ. The CDR3 sequence is CASSLKLTGYTDTQYF.

This chain joins TRBV14 and TRBJ2-1; TCRdb calls TRBD2, which cannot be checked without DNA. The CDR3 has 13 amino acids. Germline CDR1 reads SGHDN; CDR2 reads FVKESK. CDR3 amino acids: CASSHSGRNEQFF.

This chain connects TRBV4-2 to TRBJ2-1; TCRdb designates TRBD2, a call that cannot be tested without DNA. Germline CDR1 reads LGHNA; CDR2 reads YNFKEQ. CDR3 size: 16 residues. The CDR3 spells CASSQDQRPAYNEQFF.